The source of this T cell receptor (beta chain) is a study of CD8+ T cells in alopecia areata. Study in general: People stayed on tofacitinib for 6 to 18 months, then stopped the drug for 6 months. Scoring of severity for treated patients was based on percentage of affected scalp area.

As the sequencing template, cDNA was produced by extracting RNA and reverse transcribing it. Clones were sequenced by immunoSEQ multiplex PCR, and TCRdb holds only the in-frame ones, with some missing. The sample includes roughly 100,000 clones, just under 60% of them seen just once. CDR1 and CDR2 (germline): MNHEY, SMNVEV (reference sequence). The CDR3 runs to 17 residues. V was clipped by 5 bases and J by 2 bases, with 18 bases between them. Treatment of the sample: oral pan-JAK inhibitor, 5-10 mg twice daily. Sample: CD8+ T cells sorted from blood, taken between weeks 55 and 65, from a patient treated with tofacitinib. This sequence originates from a human donor with alopecia areata. The V call is TRBV27, the J call TRBJ2-2; weak D call: TRBD1 (5 bases). The CDR3 protein is CASSPYTGAINTGELFF. The CDR3 bases are TGTGCCAGCAGTCCCTATACTGGGGCGATTAACACCGGGGAGCTGTTTTTT.